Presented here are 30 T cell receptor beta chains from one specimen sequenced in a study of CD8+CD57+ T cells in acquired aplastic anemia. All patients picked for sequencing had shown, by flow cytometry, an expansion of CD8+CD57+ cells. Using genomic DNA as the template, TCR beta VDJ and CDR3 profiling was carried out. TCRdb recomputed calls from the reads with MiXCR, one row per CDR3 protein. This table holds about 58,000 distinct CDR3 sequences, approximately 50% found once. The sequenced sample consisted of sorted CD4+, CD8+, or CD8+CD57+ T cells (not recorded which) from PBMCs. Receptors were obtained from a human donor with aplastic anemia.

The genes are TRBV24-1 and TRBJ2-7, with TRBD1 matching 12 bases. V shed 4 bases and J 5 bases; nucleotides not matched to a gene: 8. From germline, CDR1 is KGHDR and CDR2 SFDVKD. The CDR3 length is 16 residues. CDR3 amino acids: CATSDPGTGGTNEQYF. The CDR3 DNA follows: TGTGCCACCAGTGACCCCGGGACAGGGGGCACCAACGAGCAGTACTTC.

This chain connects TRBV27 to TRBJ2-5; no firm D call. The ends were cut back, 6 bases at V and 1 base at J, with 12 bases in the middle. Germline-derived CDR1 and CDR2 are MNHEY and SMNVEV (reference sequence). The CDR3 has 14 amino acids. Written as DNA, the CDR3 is TGTGCCAGCAGGGAGTTTTGGCCCCAAGAGACCCAGTACTTC. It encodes CASREFWPQETQYF.

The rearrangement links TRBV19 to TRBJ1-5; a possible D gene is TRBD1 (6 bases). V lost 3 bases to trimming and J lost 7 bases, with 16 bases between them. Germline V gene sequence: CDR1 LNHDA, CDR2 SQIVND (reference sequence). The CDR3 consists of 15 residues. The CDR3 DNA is TGTGCCAGTAGTATCATGGGACAACAAGCCCAGCCCCAGCATTTT. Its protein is CASSIMGQQAQPQHF.

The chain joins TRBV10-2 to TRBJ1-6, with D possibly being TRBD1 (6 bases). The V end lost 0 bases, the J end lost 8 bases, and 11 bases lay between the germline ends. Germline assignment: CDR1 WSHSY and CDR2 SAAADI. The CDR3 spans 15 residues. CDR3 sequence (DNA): TGCGCCAGCAGTGAGTCGATACAGGGAGATTCACCCCTCCACTTT. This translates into CASSESIQGDSPLHF.

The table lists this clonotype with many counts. Here the CDR3 DNA reads TGTGCCAGCAGCTTGGGAGACAGGGCTGATCAGCCCCAGCATTTT. It is translated as CASSLGDRADQPQHF. This chain connects TRBV9 to TRBJ1-5; 7 positions match TRBD1. This CDR3 contains 15 residues. V dropped 4 bases and J dropped 5; count of bases not matched to a gene: 9. The V gene's germline CDR1 is SGDLS and CDR2 YYNGEE.

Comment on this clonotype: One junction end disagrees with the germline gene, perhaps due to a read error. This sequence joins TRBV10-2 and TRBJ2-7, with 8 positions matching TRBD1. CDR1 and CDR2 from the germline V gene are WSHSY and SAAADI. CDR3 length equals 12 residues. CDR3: CASSESIWDRIF. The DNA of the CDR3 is TGCGCCAGCAGTGAGTCGATATGGGACAGGATCTTC.

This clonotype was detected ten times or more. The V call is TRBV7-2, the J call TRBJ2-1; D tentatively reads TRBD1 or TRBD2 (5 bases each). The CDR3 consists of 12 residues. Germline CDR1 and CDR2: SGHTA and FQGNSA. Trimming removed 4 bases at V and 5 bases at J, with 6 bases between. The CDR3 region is CASSSGHNEQFF. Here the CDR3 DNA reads TGTGCCAGCAGCTCGGGGCACAATGAGCAGTTCTTC.

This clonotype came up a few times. The CDR3 nucleotides read TGTGCCACCAGCAGACCGGGACAGGGTTTCGGCGGCTACACCTTC. Translating it yields CATSRPGQGFGGYTF. The rearrangement links TRBV15 to TRBJ1-2, with 9 bases matching TRBD1. The V gene end was trimmed by 2 bases and the J gene end by 8 bases; junction bases not matched to a gene: 9. The CDR3 covers 15 residues. CDR1 and CDR2 from the germline V gene are LNHNV and YYDKDF (reference sequence).

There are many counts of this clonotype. CDR3 bases: TGTGCCAGCAGCCCAACGGGGGAAGAGACCCAGTACTTC. Translated: CASSPTGEETQYF. This chain uses TRBV12-3 or TRBV12-4 with TRBJ2-5; weak D call: TRBD2 (6 bases). Between the trimmed V and J ends, which lost 6 bases and 3 bases, there was a span of 11 bases. The CDR3 has 13 amino acids.

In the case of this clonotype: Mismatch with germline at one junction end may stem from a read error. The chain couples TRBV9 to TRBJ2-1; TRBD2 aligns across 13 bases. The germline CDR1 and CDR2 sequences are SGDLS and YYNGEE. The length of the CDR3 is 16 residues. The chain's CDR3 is CASSGGLAGDYSEQFF. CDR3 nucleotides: TGTGCCAGCAGTGGTGGACTAGCGGGGGATTACAGTGAGCAGTTCTTC.

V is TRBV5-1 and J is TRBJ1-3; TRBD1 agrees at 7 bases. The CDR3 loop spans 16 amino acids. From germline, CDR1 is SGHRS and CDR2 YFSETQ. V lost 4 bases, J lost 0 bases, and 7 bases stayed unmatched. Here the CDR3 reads CASSTGQISSGNTIYF. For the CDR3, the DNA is TGCGCCAGCAGCACGGGACAGATAAGCTCTGGAAACACCATATATTTT.

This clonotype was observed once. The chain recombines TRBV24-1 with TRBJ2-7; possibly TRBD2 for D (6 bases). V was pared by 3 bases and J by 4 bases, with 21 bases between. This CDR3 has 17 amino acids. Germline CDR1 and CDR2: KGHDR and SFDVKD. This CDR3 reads CATSDAGGGQHAYEQYF. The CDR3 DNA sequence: TGTGCCACCAGTGATGCCGGGGGAGGCCAGCACGCTTACGAGCAGTACTTC.

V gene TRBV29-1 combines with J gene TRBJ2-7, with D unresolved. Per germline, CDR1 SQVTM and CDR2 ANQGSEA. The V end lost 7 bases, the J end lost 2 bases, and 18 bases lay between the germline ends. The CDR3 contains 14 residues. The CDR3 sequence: CSALDGISTYEQYF. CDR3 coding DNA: TGCAGCGCCCTCGACGGTATCAGCACCTACGAGCAGTACTTC.

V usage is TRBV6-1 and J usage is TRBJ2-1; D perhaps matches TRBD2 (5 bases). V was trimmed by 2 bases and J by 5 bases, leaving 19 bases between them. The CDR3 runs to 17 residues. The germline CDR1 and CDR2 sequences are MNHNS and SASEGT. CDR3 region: CASSEMWVRGKHNEQFF. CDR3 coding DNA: TGTGCCAGCAGTGAAATGTGGGTCAGAGGGAAACACAATGAGCAGTTCTTC.

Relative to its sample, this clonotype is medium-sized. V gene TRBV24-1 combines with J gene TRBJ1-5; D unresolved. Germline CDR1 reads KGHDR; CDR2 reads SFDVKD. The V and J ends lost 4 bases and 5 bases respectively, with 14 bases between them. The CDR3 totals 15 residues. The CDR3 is CATSEAGRNDQPQHF. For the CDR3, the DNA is TGTGCCACCAGTGAGGCGGGGAGAAATGATCAGCCCCAGCATTTT.

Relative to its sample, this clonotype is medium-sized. CDR3 in DNA: TGCGCCAGCAGAGAACGAAGAATAGATCAGCCCCAGCATTTT. Amino acid sequence: CASRERRIDQPQHF. The V gene is TRBV10-2, the J gene TRBJ1-5; D unclear. This CDR3 is built from 14 residues. V was pared by 6 bases and J by 5 bases, with 14 bases between. The germline V gene has CDR1 WSHSY and CDR2 SAAADI.

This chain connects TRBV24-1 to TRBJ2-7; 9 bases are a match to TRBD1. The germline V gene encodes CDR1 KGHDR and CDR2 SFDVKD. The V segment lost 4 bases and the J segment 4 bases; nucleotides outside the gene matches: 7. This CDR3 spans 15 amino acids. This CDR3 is CATSDRRTGDYEQYF. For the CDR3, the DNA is TGTGCCACCAGTGACCGTCGGACAGGGGATTACGAGCAGTACTTC.

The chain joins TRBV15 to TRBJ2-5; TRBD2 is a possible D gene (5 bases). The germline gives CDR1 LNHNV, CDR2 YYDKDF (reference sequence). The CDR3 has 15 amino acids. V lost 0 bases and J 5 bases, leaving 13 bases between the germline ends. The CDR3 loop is CATSRDGRGPETQYF. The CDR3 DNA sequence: TGTGCCACCAGCAGAGATGGTAGAGGGCCCGAGACCCAGTACTTC.

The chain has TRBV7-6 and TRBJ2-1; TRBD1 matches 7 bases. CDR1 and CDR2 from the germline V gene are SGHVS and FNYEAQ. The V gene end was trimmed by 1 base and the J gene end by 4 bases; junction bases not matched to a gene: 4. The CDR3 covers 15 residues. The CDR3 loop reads CASSLVQGVYNEQFF. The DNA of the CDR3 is TGTGCCAGCAGCTTAGTCCAGGGGGTGTACAATGAGCAGTTCTTC.

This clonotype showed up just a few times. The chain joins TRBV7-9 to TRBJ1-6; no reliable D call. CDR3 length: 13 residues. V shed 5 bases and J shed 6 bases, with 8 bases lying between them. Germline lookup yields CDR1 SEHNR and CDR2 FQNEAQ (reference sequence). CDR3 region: CASSPLGNSPLHF. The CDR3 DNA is TGTGCCAGCAGCCCCCTCGGTAATTCACCCCTCCACTTT.

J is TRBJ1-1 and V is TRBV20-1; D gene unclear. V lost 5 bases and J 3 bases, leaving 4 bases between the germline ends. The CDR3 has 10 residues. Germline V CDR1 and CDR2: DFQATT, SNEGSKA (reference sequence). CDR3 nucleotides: TGCAGTGCTCCCCACACTGAAGCTTTCTTT. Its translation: CSAPHTEAFF.

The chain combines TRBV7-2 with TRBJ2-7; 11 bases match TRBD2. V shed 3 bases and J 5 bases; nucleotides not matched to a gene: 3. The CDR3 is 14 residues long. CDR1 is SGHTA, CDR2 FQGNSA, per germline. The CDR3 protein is CASSFSSGGDEQYF. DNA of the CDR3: TGTGCCAGCAGCTTTAGTAGCGGGGGGGACGAGCAGTACTTC.

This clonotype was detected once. The CDR3 reads CASRIGQGATEAFF. The CDR3 region has the DNA TGCGCCAGCAGGATCGGACAGGGGGCAACTGAAGCTTTCTTT. The chain recombines TRBV10-2 with TRBJ1-1, with TRBD1 matching 11 bases. CDR1 is WSHSY and CDR2 is SAAADI in the germline V gene. J gave up 5 bases and V 6 bases, and 5 bases lay outside the gene matches. CDR3 size: 14 residues.

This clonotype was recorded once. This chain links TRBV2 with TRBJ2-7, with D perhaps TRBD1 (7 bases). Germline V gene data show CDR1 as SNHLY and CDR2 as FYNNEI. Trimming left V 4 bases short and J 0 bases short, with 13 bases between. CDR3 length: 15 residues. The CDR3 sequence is CASSVGQGGSYEQYF. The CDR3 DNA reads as TGTGCCAGCAGTGTCGGCCAGGGGGGCTCCTACGAGCAGTACTTC.

The CDR3 sequence: CAIGGGRPNYEQYF. Written as DNA, the CDR3 is TGTGCCATCGGTGGCGGGAGGCCCAACTACGAGCAGTACTTC. The V gene is TRBV10-3, the J gene TRBJ2-7; 8 positions match TRBD2. Trimming took 8 bases from V and 3 from J; bases not matched to a gene: 9. Looked up from germline, CDR1 is ENHRY and CDR2 is SYGVKD. The CDR3 runs to 14 residues.

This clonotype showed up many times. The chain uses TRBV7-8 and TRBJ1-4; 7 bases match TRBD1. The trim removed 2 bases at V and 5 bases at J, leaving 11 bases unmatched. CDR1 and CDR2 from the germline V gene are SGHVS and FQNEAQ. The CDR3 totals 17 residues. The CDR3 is CASSLPETGVLNEKLFF. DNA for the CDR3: TGTGCCAGCAGCTTACCGGAAACAGGGGTCTTGAATGAAAAACTGTTTTTT.

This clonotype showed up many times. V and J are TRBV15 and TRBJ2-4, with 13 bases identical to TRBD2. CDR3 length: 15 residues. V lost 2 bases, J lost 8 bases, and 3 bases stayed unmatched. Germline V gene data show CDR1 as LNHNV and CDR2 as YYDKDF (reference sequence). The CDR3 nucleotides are TGTGCCACCAGCAGATCAGGACTAGCGGGGGACATTCAGTACTTC. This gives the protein CATSRSGLAGDIQYF.

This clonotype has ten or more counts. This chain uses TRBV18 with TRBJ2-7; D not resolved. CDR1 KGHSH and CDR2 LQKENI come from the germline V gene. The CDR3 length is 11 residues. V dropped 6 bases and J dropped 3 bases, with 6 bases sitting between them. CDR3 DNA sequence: TGTGCCAGCTCCCCTGACTACGAGCAGTACTTC. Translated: CASSPDYEQYF.

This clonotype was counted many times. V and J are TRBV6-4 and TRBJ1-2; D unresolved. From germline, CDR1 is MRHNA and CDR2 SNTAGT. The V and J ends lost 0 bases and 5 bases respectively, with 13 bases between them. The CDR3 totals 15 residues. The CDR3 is CASSDSTTTSYGYTF. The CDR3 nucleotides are TGTGCCAGCAGTGACTCGACGACAACCTCTTATGGCTACACCTTC.

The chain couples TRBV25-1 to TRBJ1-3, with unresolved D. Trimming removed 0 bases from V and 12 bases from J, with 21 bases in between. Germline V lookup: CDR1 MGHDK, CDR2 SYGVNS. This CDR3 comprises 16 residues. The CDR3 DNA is TGTGCCAGCAGTGAATATTACGGGCCAGGTCACGGTGACATATATTTT. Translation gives CASSEYYGPGHGDIYF.